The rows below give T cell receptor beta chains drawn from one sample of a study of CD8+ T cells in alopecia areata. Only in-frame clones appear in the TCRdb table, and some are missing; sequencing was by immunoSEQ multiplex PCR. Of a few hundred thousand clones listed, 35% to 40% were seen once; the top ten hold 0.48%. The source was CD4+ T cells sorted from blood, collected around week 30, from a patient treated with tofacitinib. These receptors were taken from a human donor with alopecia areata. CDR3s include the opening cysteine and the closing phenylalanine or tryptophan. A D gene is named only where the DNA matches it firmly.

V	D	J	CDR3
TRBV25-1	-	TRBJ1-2	CASSVSQAGGYGYTF
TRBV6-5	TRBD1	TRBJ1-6	CASRTTGQGYSPLHF
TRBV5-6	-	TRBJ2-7	CASSLTPQEGEQYF
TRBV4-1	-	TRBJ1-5	CASSQFALGNQPQHF
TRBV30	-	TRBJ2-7	CAWRSRTTRDLSYEQYF
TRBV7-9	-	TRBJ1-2	CASSLAAVSRGYTF
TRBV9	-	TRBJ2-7	CASSVRQSSYEQYF
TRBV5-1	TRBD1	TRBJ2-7	CASSSGNPGQGVEEQYF
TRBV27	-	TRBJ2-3	CASSPPLRADISTDTQYF
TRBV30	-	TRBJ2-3	CAWSTGRKQYF
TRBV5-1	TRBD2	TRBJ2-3	CASSLMAGVVKGTDTQYF
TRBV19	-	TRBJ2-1	CASSIATSWGNEQFF
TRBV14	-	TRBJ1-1	CASSQLTGTVAFF
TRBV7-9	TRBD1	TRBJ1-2	CASSGTGPAYGYTF
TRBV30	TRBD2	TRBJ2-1	CAWCAVAGAYNEQFF
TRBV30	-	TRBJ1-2	CAWRPQGILPLNYGYTF
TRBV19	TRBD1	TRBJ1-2	CASTIRGLEGYTF
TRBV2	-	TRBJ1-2	CASRVEWGDYGYTF
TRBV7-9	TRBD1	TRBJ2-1	CASSLVGQGNNEQFF
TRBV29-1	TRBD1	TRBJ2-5	CSVTGSGETQYF
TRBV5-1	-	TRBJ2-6	CASSLDFTGANVLTF
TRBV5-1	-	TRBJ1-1	CASSLAPQLNTEAFF
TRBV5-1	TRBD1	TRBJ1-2	CASSLDREGYGYTF
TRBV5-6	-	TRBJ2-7	CASSLQGGSYEQYF
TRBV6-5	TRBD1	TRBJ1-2	CASQYAGQGNYGYTF
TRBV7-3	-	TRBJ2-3	CASSLRNRGSTDTQYF
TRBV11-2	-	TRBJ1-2	CASSPGGGYGYTF
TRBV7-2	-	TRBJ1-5	CASSPLRGGTQPQHF
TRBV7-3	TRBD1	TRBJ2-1	CASSSDRNEQFF
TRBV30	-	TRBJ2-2	CAWEPGRTGELFF
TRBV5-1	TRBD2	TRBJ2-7	CASSLGAGVSGYEQYF
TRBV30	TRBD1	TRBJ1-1	CAWSVQGERTEAFF
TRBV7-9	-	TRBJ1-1	CASFRSGRANTEAFF
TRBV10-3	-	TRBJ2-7	CAISYGATASEQYF
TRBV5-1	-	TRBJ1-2	CASSLSDSYGYTF
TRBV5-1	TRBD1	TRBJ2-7	CASSLSGVRDRAYEQYF
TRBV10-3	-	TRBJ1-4	CAISSSGGHEKLFF